A single TCR beta chain is shown here with its context. The sample is drawn from a study of blood T cell repertoires in COVID-19. Background on the study: Researchers got acute and convalescent COVID-19 samples from the United States, Italy and Spain. T cells, B-cell-depleted T cells, or PBMCs provided the cDNA or gDNA that served as material.

In the original analysis: It was from reference gene primer amplification that nucleated cell counts were estimated. The data were produced by immunoSEQ multiplex PCR, yet TCRdb's version contains in-frame clones alone and is incomplete. V, J and clone size reflect that table, while D and trimming were determined from the DNA. The data contain about 360,000 clones, approximately 77% of them singletons. Germline V CDR1 and CDR2: SEHNR, FQNEAQ (reference sequence). V dropped 2 bases and J dropped 2; count of bases not matched to a gene: 9. The CDR3 covers 17 residues. This clonotype was sampled from a human donor with acute or convalescent COVID-19. The donor label of this sample is uncertain. This sequence joins TRBV7-9 and TRBJ1-2; 9 bases are a match to TRBD1. Sequencing was done on a sample of peripheral blood. The CDR3 loop is CASSLLGTGTSNYGYTF. DNA for the CDR3: TGTGCCAGCAGCTTACTTGGGACAGGGACAAGCAACTATGGCTACACCTTC.